This TCR beta chain originates from a study of identical twins. This clonotype was recorded many times. Antigen unknown. The study, taken as a whole, reports: The analysis was cross-sectional rather than longitudinal within donors. Excess low generation probability was seen in twin-shared out-of-frame alpha sequences. One should note that invariant MAIT and iNKT cells could partly confound zero-insertion analyses.

A universal primer site was created by template switching, with the cDNA bearing unique molecular identifiers. In TCRdb, the 5' RACE reads were re-called with MiXCR into one record per CDR3 protein. This sample has just over 450,000 distinct CDR3 sequences, with approximately 14% found just once. These data were also filed under a second study, of yellow fever vaccine responses in identical twins.

Sequencing was done on a sample of CD4+ T cells sorted from blood. The receptor's source is a woman aged 18-29 years in good health.

This CDR3 is CASSQDGASGLTDTQYF. The CDR3 nucleotides read TGCGCCAGCAGCCAAGATGGGGCCAGCGGACTCACAGATACGCAGTATTTT. The V and J genes are TRBV4-1 and TRBJ2-3; the D gene could be TRBD1 or TRBD2 (5 bases each). The germline V gene has CDR1 MGHRA and CDR2 YSYEKL. V lost 0 bases to trimming and J lost 2 bases, with 15 bases between them. The CDR3 sequence is 17 residues long.